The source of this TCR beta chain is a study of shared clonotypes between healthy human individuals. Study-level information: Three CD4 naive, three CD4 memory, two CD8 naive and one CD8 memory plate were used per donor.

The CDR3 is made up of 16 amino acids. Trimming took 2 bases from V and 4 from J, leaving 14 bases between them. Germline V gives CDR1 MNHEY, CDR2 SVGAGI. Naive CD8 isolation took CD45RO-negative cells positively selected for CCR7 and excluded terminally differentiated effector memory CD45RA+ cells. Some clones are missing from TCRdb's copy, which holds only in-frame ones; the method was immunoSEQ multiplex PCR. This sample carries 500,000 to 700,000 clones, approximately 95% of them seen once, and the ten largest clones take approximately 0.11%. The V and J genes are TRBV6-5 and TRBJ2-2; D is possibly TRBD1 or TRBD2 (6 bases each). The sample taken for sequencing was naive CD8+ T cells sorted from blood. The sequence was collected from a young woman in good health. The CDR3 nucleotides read TGTGCCAGCAGTTACCGCGGAGGGGGTGTCACCGGGGAGCTGTTTTTT. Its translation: CASSYRGGGVTGELFF.